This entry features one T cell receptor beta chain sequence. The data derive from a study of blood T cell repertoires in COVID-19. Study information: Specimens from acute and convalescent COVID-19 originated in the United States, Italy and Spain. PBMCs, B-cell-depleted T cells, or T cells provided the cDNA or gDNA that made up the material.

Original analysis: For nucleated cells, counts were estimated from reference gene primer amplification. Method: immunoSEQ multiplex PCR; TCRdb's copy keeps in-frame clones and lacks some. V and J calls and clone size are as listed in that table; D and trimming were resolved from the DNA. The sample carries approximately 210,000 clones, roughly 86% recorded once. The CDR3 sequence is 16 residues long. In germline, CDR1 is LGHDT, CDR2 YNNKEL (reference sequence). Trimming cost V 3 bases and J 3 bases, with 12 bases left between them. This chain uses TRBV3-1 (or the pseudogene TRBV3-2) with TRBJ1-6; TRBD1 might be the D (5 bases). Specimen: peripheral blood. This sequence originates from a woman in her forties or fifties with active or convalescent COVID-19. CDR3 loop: CASSQADSYYNSPLHF. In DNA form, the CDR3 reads TGTGCCAGCAGCCAGGCTGACAGCTACTATAATTCACCCCTCCACTTT.